This T cell receptor (beta chain) was recorded in a study of blood T cell repertoires in COVID-19. The J segment lost 1 base and the V segment lost 5 bases, leaving 8 bases of the junction unmatched. The germline gives CDR1 LNHDA, CDR2 SQIVND (reference sequence). There are 15 residues in the CDR3. Clones were read by immunoSEQ multiplex PCR, and TCRdb kept only the in-frame ones, dropping some. The table lists about 110,000 clones, 75% to 90% of them singletons. Input material: peripheral blood. The genes are TRBV19 and TRBJ2-7; 7 bases agree with TRBD1. The TCR sequence derives from a woman older than 75 with acute or convalescent COVID-19. The CDR3, as DNA: TGTGCCAGTAGTGACGGACAGGCGTCTTCCTACGAGCAGTACTTC. Residues: CASSDGQASSYEQYF.